What follows is one T cell receptor beta chain and its context. The antigen is not known. This sample was included in a study of monozygotic twins with inflammatory bowel disease. Overall study results and limits: Added variability in patient repertoires may stem from differing immunosuppressive treatments. By inverse Simpson index, TCRbeta diversity was lower in IBD patients than in healthy co-twins.

Looked up from germline, CDR1 is SEHNR and CDR2 is FQNEAQ (reference sequence). This CDR3 is built from 15 residues. TCRdb re-called the 5' RACE reads, yielding one record per CDR3 amino acid sequence without DNA. The specimen's table records about 210,000 distinct CDR3 sequences. The sequenced sample was blood. This chain connects TRBV7-9 to TRBJ1-4; the D call of TRBD1 rests on TCRdb alone, since no DNA is present to check it. The receptor's source is a human donor with ulcerative colitis or Crohn's disease, or a healthy co-twin of an affected twin (not recorded which). The CDR3 sequence: CASSLGTGRDEKLFF.